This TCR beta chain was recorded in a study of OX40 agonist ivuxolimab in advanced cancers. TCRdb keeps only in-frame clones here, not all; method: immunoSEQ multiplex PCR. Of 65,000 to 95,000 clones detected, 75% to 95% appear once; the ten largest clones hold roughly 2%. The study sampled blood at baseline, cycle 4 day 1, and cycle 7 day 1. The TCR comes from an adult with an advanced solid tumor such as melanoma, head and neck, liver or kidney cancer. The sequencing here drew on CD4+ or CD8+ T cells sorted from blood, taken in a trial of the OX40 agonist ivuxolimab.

CDR3 coding DNA: TGTGCCAGCACCACCCGAAGCGGGAGGGTTGCGGATACGCAGTATTTT. Translation gives CASTTRSGRVADTQYF. This rearrangement joins TRBV11-2 to TRBJ2-3, with 10 bases matching TRBD2. Per the germline V gene, CDR1 is SGHAT and CDR2 is FQNNGV. This CDR3 spans 16 amino acids. Trimming at V came to 7 bases and at J to 6 bases, leaving 13 bases not matched to a gene.